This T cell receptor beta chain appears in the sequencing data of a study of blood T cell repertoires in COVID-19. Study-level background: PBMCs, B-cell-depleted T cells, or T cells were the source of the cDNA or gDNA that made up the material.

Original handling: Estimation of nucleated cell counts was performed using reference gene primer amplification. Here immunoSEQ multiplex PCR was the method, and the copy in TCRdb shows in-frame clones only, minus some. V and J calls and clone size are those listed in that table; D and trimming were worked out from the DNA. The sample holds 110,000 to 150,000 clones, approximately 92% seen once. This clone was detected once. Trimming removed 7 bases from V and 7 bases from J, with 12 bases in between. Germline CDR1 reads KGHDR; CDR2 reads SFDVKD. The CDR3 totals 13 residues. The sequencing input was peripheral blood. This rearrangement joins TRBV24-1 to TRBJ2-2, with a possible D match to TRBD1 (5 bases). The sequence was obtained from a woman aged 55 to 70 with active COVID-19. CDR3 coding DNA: TGTGCCACCAGGCAGGGTTACGGCGGGGAGCTGTTTTTT. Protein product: CATRQGYGGELFF.